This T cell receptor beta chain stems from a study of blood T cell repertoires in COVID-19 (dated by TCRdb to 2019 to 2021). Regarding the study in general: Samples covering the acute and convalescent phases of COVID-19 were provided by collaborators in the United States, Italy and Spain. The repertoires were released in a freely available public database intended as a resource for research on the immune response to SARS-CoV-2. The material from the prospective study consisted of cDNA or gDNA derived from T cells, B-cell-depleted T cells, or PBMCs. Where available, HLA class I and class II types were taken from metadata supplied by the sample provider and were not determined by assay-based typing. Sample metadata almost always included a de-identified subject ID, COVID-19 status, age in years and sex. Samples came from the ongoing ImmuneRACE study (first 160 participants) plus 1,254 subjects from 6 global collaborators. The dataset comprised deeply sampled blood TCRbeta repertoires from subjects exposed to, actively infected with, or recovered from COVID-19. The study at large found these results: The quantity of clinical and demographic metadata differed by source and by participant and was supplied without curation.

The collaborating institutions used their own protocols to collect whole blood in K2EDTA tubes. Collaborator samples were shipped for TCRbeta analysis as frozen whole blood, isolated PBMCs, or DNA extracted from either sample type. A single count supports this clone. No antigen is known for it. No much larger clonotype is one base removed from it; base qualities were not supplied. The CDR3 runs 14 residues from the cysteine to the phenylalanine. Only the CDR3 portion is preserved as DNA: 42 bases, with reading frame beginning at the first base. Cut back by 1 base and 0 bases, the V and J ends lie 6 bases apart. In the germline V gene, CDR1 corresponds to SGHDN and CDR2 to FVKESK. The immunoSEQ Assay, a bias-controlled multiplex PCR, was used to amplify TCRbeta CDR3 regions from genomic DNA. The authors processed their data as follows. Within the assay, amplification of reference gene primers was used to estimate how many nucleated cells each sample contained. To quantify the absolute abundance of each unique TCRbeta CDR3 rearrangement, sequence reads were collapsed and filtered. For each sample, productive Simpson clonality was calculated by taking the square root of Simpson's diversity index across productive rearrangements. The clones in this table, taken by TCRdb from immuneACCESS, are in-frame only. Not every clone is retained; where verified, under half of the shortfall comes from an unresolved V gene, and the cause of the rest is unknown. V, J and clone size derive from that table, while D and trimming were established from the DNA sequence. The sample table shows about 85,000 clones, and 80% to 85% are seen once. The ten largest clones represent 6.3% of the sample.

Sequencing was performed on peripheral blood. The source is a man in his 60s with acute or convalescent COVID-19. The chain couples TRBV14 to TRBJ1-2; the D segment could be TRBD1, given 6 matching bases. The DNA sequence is TGTGCCAGCAGCCAAGGGACAGCTAACTATGGCTACACCTTC. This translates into CASSQGTANYGYTF. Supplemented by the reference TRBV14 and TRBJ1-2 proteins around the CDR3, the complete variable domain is EAGVTQFPSHSVIEKGQTVTLRCDPISGHDNLYWYRRVMGKEIKFLLHFVKESKQDESGMPNNRFLAERTGGTYSTLKVQPAELEDSGVYFCASSQGTANYGYTFGSGTRLTVV.